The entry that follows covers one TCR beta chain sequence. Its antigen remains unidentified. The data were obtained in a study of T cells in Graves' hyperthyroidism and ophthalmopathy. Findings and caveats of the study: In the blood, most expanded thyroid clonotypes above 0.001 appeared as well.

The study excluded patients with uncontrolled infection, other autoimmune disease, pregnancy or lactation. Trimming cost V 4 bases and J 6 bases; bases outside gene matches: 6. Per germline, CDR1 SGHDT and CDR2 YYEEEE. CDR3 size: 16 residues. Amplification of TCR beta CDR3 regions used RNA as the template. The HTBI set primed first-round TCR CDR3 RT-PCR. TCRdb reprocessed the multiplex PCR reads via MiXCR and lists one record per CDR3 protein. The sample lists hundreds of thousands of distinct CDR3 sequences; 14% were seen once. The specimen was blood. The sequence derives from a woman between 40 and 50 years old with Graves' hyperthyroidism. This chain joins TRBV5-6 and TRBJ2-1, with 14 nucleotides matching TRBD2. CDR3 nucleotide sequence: TGTGCCAGCAGCCCTCAAGGACTAGCGGGGGGCAATGAGCAGTTCTTC. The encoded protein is CASSPQGLAGGNEQFF.